A selection of T cell receptor beta chains follows, all from one sample in a study of post-analysis software for immune sequencing data. In TCRdb, the PCR reads were re-called with MiXCR into one record per CDR3 protein. Among 600,000 to 750,000 distinct CDR3 sequences listed, approximately 60% were seen once. Sample: blood. These receptors were collected from a girl aged 2 to 10 with multiple sclerosis. CDR3s include the opening cysteine and the closing phenylalanine or tryptophan. D genes are given only for firm matches. Part of the rows lack a size; the others show once, few, many or a class for expanded clones.

V gene	clone size	D gene	J gene	CDR3 DNA	CDR3 protein
TRBV6-1	NA	NA	TRBJ2-1	TGTGCCAGCAGTGAAGTACCTGTGTTCCATGAGCAGTTCTTC	CASSEVPVFHEQFF
TRBV5-6	NA	TRBD2	TRBJ2-1	TGTGCCAGCAGCCCACGCAGGGCACCGGGACTAGCGGAGCAGTTCTTC	CASSPRRAPGLAEQFF
TRBV6-2/TRBV6-3	NA	TRBD2	TRBJ2-1	TGTGCCAGCAGTTACGAGCGGGGGGACCTCTCCTCCTACAATGAGCAGTTCTTC	CASSYERGDLSSYNEQFF
TRBV20-1	few	NA	TRBJ2-7	TGCAGTGCCGTAGGGCCTAGTCCGAACGAGCAGTACTTC	CSAVGPSPNEQYF
TRBV20-1	NA	NA	TRBJ2-1	TGCAGTGCTAGAGATTGGACTCACTACAATGAGCAGTTCTTC	CSARDWTHYNEQFF
TRBV6-1	NA	TRBD1	TRBJ2-5	TGTGCCAGCAGTGTATTTGGACAGGGAGAGACCCAGTACTTC	CASSVFGQGETQYF
TRBV11-2	NA	NA	TRBJ2-7	TGTGCCAGCAGCTTAGATCTGGCTAGCGAGCAGTACTTC	CASSLDLASEQYF
TRBV7-9	NA	NA	TRBJ2-7	TGTGCCAGCAACGGACGGGGATCCTACGAGCAGTACTTC	CASNGRGSYEQYF
TRBV11-2	NA	NA	TRBJ2-3	TGTGCCAGCAGCTTAGATGGACAACGACACACAGATACGCAGTATTTT	CASSLDGQRHTDTQYF
TRBV12-3/TRBV12-4	few	NA	TRBJ1-5	TGTGCCAGCAGCCCCGGACAGCCGAATCAGCCCCAGCATTTT	CASSPGQPNQPQHF
TRBV15	few	TRBD1	TRBJ2-1	TGTGCCACCAGCGGGGACAGGGGGACTTACAATGAGCAGTTCTTC	CATSGDRGTYNEQFF
TRBV9	NA	NA	TRBJ2-1	TGTGCCAGCAGCGCCTCAGGGTTCCATGAGCAGTTCTTC	CASSASGFHEQFF
TRBV12-3/TRBV12-4	NA	NA	TRBJ2-1	TGTGCCAGCAGTTTAGCTGTAGCGGCCAATGAGCAGTTCTTC	CASSLAVAANEQFF
TRBV7-9	few	TRBD1	TRBJ2-7	TGTGCCAGCAGTTTACTACAGGGGTACGAGCAGTACTTC	CASSLLQGYEQYF
TRBV7-2	NA	NA	TRBJ1-4	TGTGCCAGCAGCTCGGACCTCCAAGAAAAACTGTTTTTT	CASSSDLQEKLFF
TRBV5-1	NA	NA	TRBJ1-1	TGCGCCAGCAGCTTGCGGGGAGAAACTGAAGCTTTCTTT	CASSLRGETEAFF
TRBV6-2/TRBV6-3	NA	TRBD2	TRBJ2-3	TGTGCCAGCAGCCTAGCGGGAGAGGGTCCGGTCCTCGATACGCAGTATTTT	CASSLAGEGPVLDTQYF
TRBV20-1	NA	TRBD1	TRBJ1-5	TGCAGTGCTAGGGCAGGGGGGCAGCCCCAGCATTTT	CSARAGGQPQHF
TRBV20-1	few	NA	TRBJ2-3	TGCAGTGCCAGGCCCAGGGAAAGGACAGATACGCAGTATTTT	CSARPRERTDTQYF
TRBV20-1	few	NA	TRBJ2-1	TGCAGTGCTAGGCAAGGGATCAATGAGCAGTTCTTC	CSARQGINEQFF
TRBV4-1	NA	NA	TRBJ2-5	TGCGCCAGCAGCCAACTGGAGGGAGACAATGAGCAGTACTTC	CASSQLEGDNEQYF
TRBV12-3/TRBV12-4	NA	NA	TRBJ2-1	TGTGCCAGCAGTTTTCGCGGCAGGGCCACGGAGGGTGAGCAGTTCTTC	CASSFRGRATEGEQFF
TRBV5-1	NA	TRBD1	TRBJ1-1	TGCGCCAGCAGCTCGGAGGGGGCGCTTAACACTGAAGCTTTCTTT	CASSSEGALNTEAFF
TRBV6-1	NA	TRBD2	TRBJ2-7	TGTGCCAGCAGTGCGACTAGCGGGGTCTCCTACGAGCAGTACTTC	CASSATSGVSYEQYF
TRBV6-1	NA	NA	TRBJ1-2	TGTGCCAGCAGCCGTCTAGGAAGGGGCCCATGGAACTATGGCTACACCTTC	CASSRLGRGPWNYGYTF
TRBV7-2	few	TRBD1	TRBJ1-6	TGTGCCAGCAGCTTAAGACAGGGAAAGGACTCACCCCTCCACTTT	CASSLRQGKDSPLHF
TRBV20-1	few	NA	TRBJ2-3	TGCAGTGCTAGTAAGCGGCGCACAGATACGCAGTATTTT	CSASKRRTDTQYF
TRBV3-1	NA	NA	TRBJ2-3	TGTGCCAGCAGCCAAGTGTACGAGGACTTTACAGATACGCAGTATTTT	CASSQVYEDFTDTQYF
TRBV10-3	NA	NA	TRBJ2-6	TGTGCCATCAGTGCCCTCGGAGGGGCCAACGTCCTGACTTTC	CAISALGGANVLTF
TRBV29-1	few	NA	TRBJ1-5	TGCAGCGTATCCGGACCGTACAATCAGCCCCAGCATTTT	CSVSGPYNQPQHF
TRBV5-1	NA	TRBD1	TRBJ2-1	TGCGCCAGCAGCTTGGTGGGACAGGGGGCTAACAATGAGCAGTTCTTC	CASSLVGQGANNEQFF
TRBV11-2	NA	NA	TRBJ2-3	TGTGCCAGCAGAACCGGGATAGGGGATACGCAGTATTTT	CASRTGIGDTQYF
TRBV10-2	NA	NA	TRBJ2-1	TGCGCCAGCAGTGAGAGGAGGGAGGTTAAGAATGAGCAGTTCTTC	CASSERREVKNEQFF
TRBV20-1	few	TRBD2	TRBJ2-7	TGCAGTACTAGAGTTACTAGCGGCGCCTACGAGCAGTACTTC	CSTRVTSGAYEQYF
TRBV4-1	NA	NA	TRBJ2-1	TGCGCCAGCAGCCCCCGTAGCAGGGTTGAGCAGTTCTTC	CASSPRSRVEQFF
TRBV6-6	NA	NA	TRBJ2-5	TGTGCCAGCAGTTACGTGCTCAGAAGAGGACAGCAAGAGACCCAGTACTTC	CASSYVLRRGQQETQYF
TRBV29-1	few	TRBD2	TRBJ2-1	TGCAGCACACCATTAGCGGGGGGGCCCGGGAATGAGCAGTTCTTC	CSTPLAGGPGNEQFF
TRBV19	NA	NA	TRBJ1-2	TGTGCCAGTACTACGCGAAACTATGGCTACACCTTC	CASTTRNYGYTF
TRBV13	NA	TRBD1	TRBJ1-4	TGTGCCAGCAGCCCGACAGGGTCTGAAAAACTGTTTTTT	CASSPTGSEKLFF
TRBV4-3	NA	NA	TRBJ1-2	TGCGCCAGCAGCCAAGATCGGGGCCACCGTTCCTATGGCTACACCTTC	CASSQDRGHRSYGYTF
TRBV6-1	NA	TRBD1	TRBJ1-5	TGTGCCAGCAGTGAATTAAGGTCGACAGGGAAGCGCCGGCCCCAGCATTTT	CASSELRSTGKRRPQHF
TRBV21-1	NA	NA	TRBJ1-2	TGTGCCAGCAGGCAATACGGTCATAGCTCCTATGGCTACACCTTC	CASRQYGHSSYGYTF
TRBV4-1	NA	TRBD2	TRBJ2-3	TGCGCCAGCAGCCAAGGACCCGGGAGGTACGGGGCAGATACGCAGTATTTT	CASSQGPGRYGADTQYF
TRBV25-1	NA	NA	TRBJ2-3	TGTGCCAGCAGTACCTTCAAGGATCCGCGGGGCACAGATACGCAGTATTTT	CASSTFKDPRGTDTQYF
TRBV27	NA	NA	TRBJ2-3	TGTGCCAGCAGTCTCAGGGGCTCTCGCACAGATACGCAGTATTTT	CASSLRGSRTDTQYF
TRBV27	NA	TRBD2	TRBJ2-1	TGTGCCAGCACCTTGGATCCGGGACTAGCGGACAATGAGCAGTTCTTC	CASTLDPGLADNEQFF
TRBV9	NA	TRBD2	TRBJ2-5	TGTGCCAGCAGCGCATCCCCGGGGAGGACTAGGACCCGGTACTTC	CASSASPGRTRTRYF
TRBV5-6	NA	NA	TRBJ1-5	TGTGCCAGCAGCTTGCTCCGGAGCAATCAGCCCCAGCATTTT	CASSLLRSNQPQHF
TRBV4-3	NA	NA	TRBJ1-2	TGCGCCAGCATCCAAAATGAGATAGACACAAGGGGTGGTAACTATGGCTACACCTTC	CASIQNEIDTRGGNYGYTF
TRBV5-1	NA	NA	TRBJ2-5	TGCGCCAGCAGCTTGTCATGGGGGCAGCAAGAGACCCAGTACTTC	CASSLSWGQQETQYF
TRBV29-1	few	NA	TRBJ1-6	TGCAGCGTTGGATCTGGGGCTCGAAATTCACCCCTCCACTTT	CSVGSGARNSPLHF
TRBV4-2	NA	TRBD2	TRBJ2-7	TGTGCCATCAGCCAAGAGGCCAGCGGGAGTTTCGAGCAGTACTTC	CAISQEASGSFEQYF
TRBV25-1	few	NA	TRBJ2-7	TGTGCCAGCATCGCCCAGGGGATGGGTGAGCAGTACTTC	CASIAQGMGEQYF